This TCR beta chain was captured by sequencing in a study of identical twins. Unique molecular identifiers were present on the cDNA, which also gained a universal primer site by template switching. From the 5' RACE reads, TCRdb called clonotypes with MiXCR, one entry per CDR3 protein. The sample has some 570,000 distinct CDR3 sequences, 20% to 25% seen once. This clonotype appeared a few times. The same data also went into a second study, on yellow fever vaccine responses in identical twins.

The source material was CD4+ T cells sorted from blood. The receptor was isolated from a woman in her late teens or twenties in good health.

Written as DNA, the CDR3 is TGTGCCAGCAGTTACTCAGCACACAATGAGCAGTTCTTC. As protein: CASSYSAHNEQFF. The V gene is TRBV6-6, the J gene TRBJ2-1; D call uncertain. The V end was cut by 0 bases, the J end by 5 bases, with 5 bases between. In germline, CDR1 is MNHNY, CDR2 SVGAGI (reference sequence). This CDR3 is built from 13 residues.